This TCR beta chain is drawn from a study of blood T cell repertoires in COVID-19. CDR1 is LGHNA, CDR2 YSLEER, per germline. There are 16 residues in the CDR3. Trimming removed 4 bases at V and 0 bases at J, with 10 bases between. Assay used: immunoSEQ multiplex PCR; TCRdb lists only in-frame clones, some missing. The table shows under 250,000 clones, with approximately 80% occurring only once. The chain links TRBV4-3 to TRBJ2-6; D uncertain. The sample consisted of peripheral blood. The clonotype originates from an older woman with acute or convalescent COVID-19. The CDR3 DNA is TGCGCCAGCAGCCGATGGGCCGACTCTGGGGCCAACGTCCTGACTTTC. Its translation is CASSRWADSGANVLTF.